This entry lists 27 T cell receptor beta chains sequenced from one sample in a study of cytomegalovirus exposure and HLA in healthy donors. Primers included in the PCR were 60 Vbeta and 13 Jbeta primers. Sequencing was performed with immunoSEQ multiplex PCR; in TCRdb, only in-frame clones are kept and a portion is missing. The sample includes under 100,000 clones, 60% to 85% seen only once; the top ten take less than 6.5%. The sample taken for sequencing was PBMCs. Receptor source: a man in his late teens or twenties in good health and CMV-seropositive.

J is TRBJ2-7 and V is TRBV11-2, with 7 bases matching TRBD2. The CDR3 is 15 residues long. Germline V lookup: CDR1 SGHAT, CDR2 FQNNGV. V shed 4 bases and J 2 bases; nucleotides not matched to a gene: 8. Written as DNA, the CDR3 is TGTGCCAGCAGCTCCCCGGGGGGTAGTACCTACGAGCAGTACTTC. Its protein product is CASSSPGGSTYEQYF.

The chain has TRBV9 and TRBJ1-1; D not resolved. The CDR3 runs to 13 residues. Germline assignment: CDR1 SGDLS and CDR2 YYNGEE. V was shortened by 4 bases and J by 8 bases, with 15 bases between the two germline ends. The CDR3: CASSHGNSGEAFF. The CDR3 coding sequence is TGTGCCAGCAGCCACGGGAATTCGGGAGAAGCTTTCTTT.

The V call is TRBV5-1, the J call TRBJ2-3; tentatively, D is TRBD1 (6 bases). V was clipped by 2 bases and J by 5 bases, with 9 bases between them. The CDR3 runs to 13 residues. CDR1 is SGHRS and CDR2 is YFSETQ in the germline V gene. CDR3 nucleotide sequence: TGCGCCAGCAGCTTTCCAGGGGAAGATACGCAGTATTTT. Protein sequence: CASSFPGEDTQYF.

The chain employs TRBV9 and TRBJ2-1, with D possibly being TRBD2 (5 bases). CDR1 is SGDLS, CDR2 YYNGEE, per germline. V lost 4 bases and J 6 bases, leaving 14 bases between the germline ends. The CDR3 sequence is 14 residues long. The chain's CDR3 is CASSPRAVSNEQFF. DNA of the CDR3: TGTGCCAGCAGCCCGCGGGCAGTCAGCAATGAGCAGTTCTTC.

The gene calls are TRBV9 and TRBJ1-2, with 9 positions matching TRBD1. Trimming cost V 4 bases and J 7 bases; bases outside gene matches: 11. The CDR3 totals 15 residues. CDR1 and CDR2 from the germline V gene are SGDLS and YYNGEE. DNA for the CDR3: TGTGCCAGCAGCTACAGACAGGGGGTAGAAGGTGGCTACACCTTC. It translates to CASSYRQGVEGGYTF.

The genes are TRBV28 and TRBJ1-4; TRBD1 might be the D (6 bases). Germline V gives CDR1 MDHEN, CDR2 SYDVKM. Trimming pared 3 bases from V and 7 bases from J, leaving 12 bases between. This CDR3 contains 14 residues. This CDR3 reads CASSFIQGFEKLFF. The DNA of the CDR3 is TGTGCCAGCAGTTTCATTCAGGGGTTTGAAAAACTGTTTTTT.

Remarks on this clone: In the same sample, other DNA sequences code for this CDR3. The CDR3 here is CSVGGANYGYTF. As DNA, the CDR3 is TGCAGCGTAGGGGGGGCAAACTATGGCTACACCTTC. The chain uses TRBV29-1 and TRBJ1-2, with D possibly TRBD1 on 6 matching bases. The CDR3 runs to 12 residues. Germline CDR1 and CDR2: SQVTM and ANQGSEA. V was trimmed by 6 bases and J by 2 bases, leaving 10 bases between them.

This clone occurred a few times. The chain couples TRBV2 to TRBJ2-1; 7 bases align to TRBD2. The germline V gene encodes CDR1 SNHLY and CDR2 FYNNEI. This CDR3 is built from 12 residues. J gave up 8 bases and V 7 bases, and 5 bases lay outside the gene matches. Here the CDR3 reads CASTRLAHEQFF. CDR3 coding DNA: TGTGCCAGCACCCGACTAGCCCATGAGCAGTTCTTC.

The genes are TRBV28 and TRBJ1-5; D unclear. V was pared by 6 bases and J by 4 bases, with 4 bases between. In germline, CDR1 is MDHEN, CDR2 SYDVKM. The CDR3 totals 11 residues. This CDR3 is CASRRNQPQHF. In DNA form, the CDR3 reads TGTGCCAGCAGACGGAATCAGCCCCAGCATTTT. Based on the CDR3 plus reference TRBV28 and TRBJ1-5, the full variable domain is DVKVTQSSRYLVKRTGEKVFLECVQDMDHENMFWYRQDPGLGLRLIYFSYDVKMKEKGDIPEGYSVSREKKERFSLILESASTNQTSMYLCASRRNQPQHFGDGTRLSIL.

The V call is TRBV4-1, the J call TRBJ2-3; TRBD2 might be the D (6 bases). The CDR3 extends over 17 amino acids. Deletions cut 0 bases from V and 4 bases from J, with 17 bases between. Germline values: CDR1 MGHRA, CDR2 YSYEKL. The CDR3 DNA reads as TGCGCCAGCAGCCAAGATTCGGGCGGGACCGCTGCAGATACGCAGTATTTT. It yields the protein CASSQDSGGTAADTQYF.

The chain uses TRBV18 and TRBJ1-1; D might be TRBD1 (6 bases). The length of the CDR3 is 15 residues. Germline V gene data show CDR1 as KGHSH and CDR2 as LQKENI. Trimming cost V 5 bases and J 1 base, with 14 bases left between them. CDR3 region: CASSAHGTPNTEAFF. CDR3 DNA: TGTGCCAGCTCAGCCCACGGGACACCGAACACTGAAGCTTTCTTT.

The gene calls are TRBV7-9 and TRBJ2-5, with D perhaps TRBD1 (5 bases). The V and J ends lost 2 bases and 2 bases respectively, with 12 bases between them. The CDR3 consists of 15 residues. Germline values: CDR1 SEHNR, CDR2 FQNEAQ (reference sequence). For the CDR3, the DNA is TGTGCCAGCAGCTTAAGGCAGGGTATACAAGAGACCCAGTACTTC. This translates into CASSLRQGIQETQYF.

This sequence joins TRBV5-1 and TRBJ2-5, with 7 bases matching TRBD1. Germline V gives CDR1 SGHRS, CDR2 YFSETQ. The CDR3 loop spans 15 amino acids. After removal of 1 base from V and 4 bases from J, the junction contained 7 bases not matched to a gene. The CDR3 loop is CASSLWGTDGETQYF. CDR3 nucleotides: TGCGCCAGCAGCTTGTGGGGGACAGACGGAGAGACCCAGTACTTC. The full variable domain, with the rest looked up from reference TRBV5-1 and TRBJ2-5, is KAGVTQTPRYLIKTRGQQVTLSCSPISGHRSVSWYQQTPGQGLQFLFEYFSETQRNKGNFPGRFSGRQFSNSRSEMNVSTLELGDSALYLCASSLWGTDGETQYFGPGTRLLVL.

The CDR3: CASSPRTGASEQYF. The CDR3 DNA is TGTGCCAGCAGCCCCCGGACAGGGGCCTCCGAGCAGTACTTC. The V and J genes are TRBV14 and TRBJ2-7; 9 bases line up with TRBD1. CDR1 and CDR2 (germline): SGHDN, FVKESK. V shed 4 bases, J shed 6 bases, and the junction held 7 bases outside the gene matches. The CDR3 is made up of 14 amino acids. The whole variable domain, filled in from reference TRBV14 and TRBJ2-7, reads EAGVTQFPSHSVIEKGQTVTLRCDPISGHDNLYWYRRVMGKEIKFLLHFVKESKQDESGMPNNRFLAERTGGTYSTLKVQPAELEDSGVYFCASSPRTGASEQYFGPGTRLTVT.

The chain employs TRBV10-1 and TRBJ2-7, with no clear D. In germline, CDR1 is WNHNN, CDR2 SYGVQD (reference sequence). V lost 2 bases and J lost 5, with 7 bases in between. The CDR3 contains 12 residues. CDR3 protein: CASSEGLNEQYF. The CDR3 region has the DNA TGCGCCAGCAGTGAGGGGCTCAACGAGCAGTACTTC.

The rearrangement links TRBV29-1 to TRBJ2-1; 10 bases are a match to TRBD2. Per germline, CDR1 SQVTM and CDR2 ANQGSEA. This CDR3 spans 13 amino acids. V was pared by 5 bases and J by 9 bases, with 7 bases of the junction left unmatched. CDR3 nucleotide sequence: TGCAGCGTTCGAGAACTAGCGGGGCGTGAGCAGTTCTTC. This gives the protein CSVRELAGREQFF.

This clone is a singleton in its sample. The V and J genes are TRBV25-1 and TRBJ2-6, with a weak D call TRBD2 (6 bases). Trimming took 3 bases from V and 2 from J, leaving 17 bases between them. CDR1 and CDR2 from the germline V gene are MGHDK and SYGVNS. The CDR3 totals 18 residues. In DNA form, the CDR3 reads TGTGCCAGCAGTGATACGGTGGGGGGACGCCCTGGGGCCAACGTCCTGACTTTC. Translated, it gives CASSDTVGGRPGANVLTF. Full variable domain (outside the CDR3, taken from reference TRBV25-1 and TRBJ2-6): EADIYQTPRYLVIGTGKKITLECSQTMGHDKMYWYQQDPGMELHLIHYSYGVNSTEKGDLSSESTVSRIRTEHFPLTLESARPSHTSQYLCASSDTVGGRPGANVLTFGAGSRLTVL.

This clone was observed once. The chain joins TRBV20-1 to TRBJ2-1; D is unclear. V lost 6 bases to trimming and J lost 7 bases, with 10 bases between them. The CDR3 has 11 residues. Germline CDR1 reads DFQATT; CDR2 reads SNEGSKA (reference sequence). The CDR3 region is CSAEDFNEQFF. CDR3 bases: TGCAGTGCAGAAGACTTTAATGAGCAGTTCTTC.

This chain uses TRBV9 with TRBJ1-2; TRBD1 is a possible D gene (6 bases). CDR1 is SGDLS and CDR2 is YYNGEE in the germline V gene. The V end was cut by 0 bases, the J end by 5 bases, with 11 bases between. The CDR3 is 14 amino acids. The CDR3 loop is CASSVGDTQYGYTF. For the CDR3, the DNA is TGTGCCAGCAGCGTAGGGGACACCCAATATGGCTACACCTTC.

The rearrangement uses TRBV5-6 and TRBJ1-1; 8 positions match TRBD1. CDR1 is SGHDT, CDR2 YYEEEE, per germline. This CDR3 spans 14 amino acids. The trim removed 0 bases at V and 6 bases at J, leaving 4 bases unmatched. CDR3 bases: TGTGCCAGCAGCTTGGATGACAGGGGTCCTGAAGCTTTCTTT. Translated: CASSLDDRGPEAFF.

The chain employs TRBV9 and TRBJ2-5, with 9 positions matching TRBD1. With V trimmed by 3 bases and J by 4 bases, 4 bases remained unmatched. CDR3 length equals 14 residues. Germline values: CDR1 SGDLS, CDR2 YYNGEE. The CDR3 DNA reads as TGTGCCAGCAGCGCGGACAGGGGACTAGAGACCCAGTACTTC. It specifies CASSADRGLETQYF.

The chain joins TRBV20-1 to TRBJ2-1; TRBD2 matches 7 bases. The CDR3 has 11 amino acids. The junction had 3 bases not matched to a gene; V was cut back by 3 bases and J by 10 bases. The germline CDR1 and CDR2 sequences are DFQATT and SNEGSKA (reference sequence). The CDR3 protein is CSASGRREQFF. The CDR3 nucleotides are TGCAGTGCTAGCGGGAGGAGGGAGCAGTTCTTC.

This rearrangement joins TRBV2 to TRBJ2-7; possible D gene TRBD1, 6 bases. Germline CDR1 and CDR2: SNHLY and FYNNEI. The V gene lost 6 bases and the J gene lost 3 bases, with 18 bases spanning the gap. The CDR3 covers 15 residues. The CDR3, as DNA: TGTGCCAGCAGAAAGGACAGACGCCTTTACTACGAGCAGTACTTC. Translation gives CASRKDRRLYYEQYF.

The gene calls are TRBV5-1 and TRBJ2-3; a weak D match, TRBD1 (6 bases). V lost 5 bases and J lost 2, with 9 bases in between. Germline loops: CDR1 SGHRS, CDR2 YFSETQ. The CDR3 has 13 residues. CDR3: CASRTGSTDTQYF. CDR3 nucleotide sequence: TGCGCCAGCAGGACAGGATCCACAGATACGCAGTATTTT.

This rearrangement joins TRBV2 to TRBJ2-3; D possibly corresponds to TRBD2 (5 bases). Germline CDR1 is SNHLY and CDR2 is FYNNEI. This CDR3 is 14 amino acids long. With 6 bases removed from V and 4 bases from J, the gap between germline ends came to 14 bases. CDR3 nucleotides: TGTGCCAGCAGCCTGGAGGTGGTAGCAGATACGCAGTATTTT. Translated: CASSLEVVADTQYF.

This clone was seen only once. The genes are TRBV4-1 and TRBJ2-7; 10 positions agree with TRBD2. CDR3 size: 16 residues. Per germline, CDR1 MGHRA and CDR2 YSYEKL. V dropped 1 base and J dropped 5; count of bases not matched to a gene: 8. Here the CDR3 reads CASSQVSSGSDNEQYF. The DNA for the CDR3 is TGCGCCAGCAGCCAAGTATCTAGCGGGAGCGACAACGAGCAGTACTTC.

V gene TRBV28 combines with J gene TRBJ2-7; no clear D gene. Germline V gene data show CDR1 as MDHEN and CDR2 as SYDVKM. V was trimmed by 7 bases and J by 1 base, leaving 5 bases between them. This CDR3 has 11 amino acids. The CDR3 nucleotides are TGTGCCAGCACCACATCCTACGAGCAGTACTTC. It yields the protein CASTTSYEQYF. Variable domain in full (rest from reference TRBV28 and TRBJ2-7): DVKVTQSSRYLVKRTGEKVFLECVQDMDHENMFWYRQDPGLGLRLIYFSYDVKMKEKGDIPEGYSVSREKKERFSLILESASTNQTSMYLCASTTSYEQYFGPGTRLTVT.